The TCR beta chain under discussion was sequenced for a study of OX40 agonist ivuxolimab in advanced cancers. In germline, CDR1 is SGDLS, CDR2 YYNGEE. The V end was cut by 5 bases, the J end by 0 bases, with 18 bases between. CDR3 size: 17 residues. The repertoire was sequenced with immunoSEQ multiplex PCR; TCRdb's copy has only in-frame clones and lacks some. In the table there are tens of thousands of clones, roughly 82% of which are singletons. In the case of this clone: What it binds is unknown.

Notes on the study in general: In CD8+ T cells, expanded clones were on average more numerous than in CD4+. Among the least clonally expanded were partial responders at 0.1-3.0 mg/kg.

Prior autoimmune disease or systemic immunosuppression barred patients. Collection of blood occurred at baseline, at cycle 4 day 1, and at cycle 7 day 1. The receptor's source is an adult with an advanced solid tumor such as melanoma, head and neck, liver or kidney cancer. This chain joins TRBV9 and TRBJ1-5, with D possibly TRBD1 on 5 matching bases. Sequencing was performed on CD4+ or CD8+ T cells sorted from blood, taken in a trial of the OX40 agonist ivuxolimab. CDR3 nucleotides: TGTGCCAGCAGTTCCGGGACGGAAGGTTATAGCAATCAGCCCCAGCATTTT. Amino acids: CASSSGTEGYSNQPQHF. Full variable domain (missing parts from reference TRBV9 and TRBJ1-5): DSGVTQTPKHLITATGQRVTLRCSPRSGDLSVYWYQQSLDQGLQFLIQYYNGEERAKGNILERFSAQQFPDLHSELNLSSLELGDSALYFCASSSGTEGYSNQPQHFGDGTRLSIL.